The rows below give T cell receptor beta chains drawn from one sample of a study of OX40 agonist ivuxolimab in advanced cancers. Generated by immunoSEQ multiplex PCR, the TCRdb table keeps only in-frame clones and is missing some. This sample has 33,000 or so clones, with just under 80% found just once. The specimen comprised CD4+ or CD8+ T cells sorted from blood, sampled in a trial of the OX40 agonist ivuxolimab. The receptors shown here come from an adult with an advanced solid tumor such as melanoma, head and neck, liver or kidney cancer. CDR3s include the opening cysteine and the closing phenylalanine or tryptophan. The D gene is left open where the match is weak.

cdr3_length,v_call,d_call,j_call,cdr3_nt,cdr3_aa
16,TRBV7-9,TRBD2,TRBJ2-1,TGTGCCAGCAGCGTGACGGGACTAGCGGGTATCAATGAGCAGTTCTTC,CASSVTGLAGINEQFF
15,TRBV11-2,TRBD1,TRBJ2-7,TGTGCCAGCAGCTTAGTCGACAGGGGGGCCTACGAGCAGTACTTC,CASSLVDRGAYEQYF
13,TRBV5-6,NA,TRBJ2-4,TGTGCCAGCAGCTTGGAGAGGAAAAACATTCAGTACTTC,CASSLERKNIQYF
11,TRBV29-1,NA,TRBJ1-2,TGCAGCGTTTGGGGGGGTGGTGGCTACACCTTC,CSVWGGGGYTF
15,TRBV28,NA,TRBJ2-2,TGTGCCAGCAGTTTATTAGGTGGGGGGACCGGGGAGCTGTTTTTT,CASSLLGGGTGELFF
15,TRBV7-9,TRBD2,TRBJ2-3,TGTGCCAGCAGCAGGACTAGCGGGGGGCCAGATACGCAGTATTTT,CASSRTSGGPDTQYF
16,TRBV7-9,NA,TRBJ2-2,TGTGCCAGCACCATCCAACGAAGTGGAAGGACCGGGGAGCTGTTTTTT,CASTIQRSGRTGELFF
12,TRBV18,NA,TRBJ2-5,TGTGCCAGCTCACCCGGGCCTGGGGCCCAGTACTTC,CASSPGPGAQYF
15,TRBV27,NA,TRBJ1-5,TGTGCCAGCAGACCAGGGTCCAGGCGCAATCAGCCCCAGCATTTT,CASRPGSRRNQPQHF
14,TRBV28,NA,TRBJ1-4,TGTGCCAGCAGTTATCAGGGGCCTAATGAAAAACTGTTTTTT,CASSYQGPNEKLFF
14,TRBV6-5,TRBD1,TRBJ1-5,TGTGCCACGCGTGGACAGGGGAGGAATCAGCCCCAGCATTTT,CATRGQGRNQPQHF
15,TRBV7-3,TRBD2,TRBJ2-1,TGTGCCAGCAGCTTAAAGCTAGCGGAATACAATGAGCAGTTCTTC,CASSLKLAEYNEQFF
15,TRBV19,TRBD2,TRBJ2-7,TGTGCCAGTAGTAAAAGGACTAGCGCGTCCGACGAGCAGTACTTC,CASSKRTSASDEQYF
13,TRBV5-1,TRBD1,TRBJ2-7,TGCGCCAGCAGCTTGTACAGGGGGCGGGAGCAGTACTTC,CASSLYRGREQYF